Below, 25 T cell receptor beta chains from the same sample are listed, as sequenced in a study of cytomegalovirus exposure and HLA in healthy donors. It was with 60 Vbeta and 13 Jbeta primers that the PCR ran. Profiling relied on immunoSEQ multiplex PCR, and the TCRdb table lists in-frame clones only, not all of them. The profile shows roughly 110,000 clones, under 80% of them singletons. The sequenced sample consisted of PBMCs. These TCRs come from a woman in her 50s in good health and CMV-seropositive.

The chain couples TRBV6-1 to TRBJ1-1, with a weak D call TRBD1 (6 bases). The V and J ends lost 10 bases and 1 base respectively, with 13 bases between them. Germline CDR1 reads MNHNS; CDR2 reads SASEGT. The CDR3 runs 13 residues. The CDR3 DNA sequence: TGTGCCAACCTTGACAGGACGAACACTGAAGCTTTCTTT. Protein product: CANLDRTNTEAFF.

This clone was observed a handful of times. The J gene is TRBJ2-7, the V gene TRBV5-1; D uncertain. The CDR3 covers 14 residues. In germline, CDR1 is SGHRS, CDR2 YFSETQ. Trimming cost V 0 bases and J 2 bases, with 9 bases left between them. CDR3 sequence reads: CASSLEAGPYEQYF. The CDR3 coding sequence is TGCGCCAGCAGCTTGGAGGCAGGCCCCTACGAGCAGTACTTC.

A few counts support this clone. The rearrangement uses TRBV5-1 and TRBJ1-2, with a possible D match to TRBD1 (5 bases). The V end was cut by 3 bases, the J end by 8 bases, with 14 bases between. The CDR3 runs 13 residues. Germline CDR1 reads SGHRS; CDR2 reads YFSETQ. The CDR3 DNA sequence: TGCGCCAGCAGCTCTGACGGGGGAGAAGGCTACACCTTC. It encodes CASSSDGGEGYTF.

The chain has TRBV30 and TRBJ2-3; 11 positions agree with TRBD2. V lost 2 bases, J lost 2 bases, and 12 bases stayed unmatched. This CDR3 has 18 residues. The germline V gene encodes CDR1 GTSNPN and CDR2 SVGIG (reference sequence). CDR3 sequence: CAWSQNVLTSGDTDTQYF. CDR3 nucleotides: TGTGCCTGGAGTCAGAACGTTTTGACTAGCGGGGACACAGATACGCAGTATTTT.

This chain uses TRBV11-2 with TRBJ1-4, with 8 bases identical to TRBD1. J was trimmed by 10 bases and V by 0 bases; bases with no gene match: 10. CDR1 and CDR2 from the germline V gene are SGHAT and FQNNGV. This CDR3 comprises 16 residues. CDR3 sequence reads: CASSLDRGTGWRKLFF. For the CDR3, the DNA is TGTGCCAGCAGCTTAGATCGGGGGACAGGCTGGAGAAAACTGTTTTTT. The complete variable domain, with remaining parts taken from reference TRBV11-2 and TRBJ1-4, reads EAGVAQSPRYKIIEKRQSVAFWCNPISGHATLYWYQQILGQGPKLLIQFQNNGVVDDSQLPKDRFSAERLKGVDSTLKIQPAKLEDSAVYLCASSLDRGTGWRKLFFGSGTQLSVL.

This clone has only a few counts. One junction end does not reproduce the germline sequence, and a read error may be involved. The J gene is TRBJ2-5, the V gene TRBV2, with 10 positions matching TRBD2. The DNA end lines up better with TRBJ2-7; the J call may be wrong. In germline, CDR1 is SNHLY, CDR2 FYNNEI. The CDR3 has 14 residues. The CDR3 nucleotides are TGTGCCAGCAGAGAAGCGGGGGGGCTCTACGAGCAGTACTTC. This translates into CASREAGGLYEQYF.

This sequence joins TRBV11-2 and TRBJ2-7; D gene ambiguous. CDR1 and CDR2 from the germline V gene are SGHAT and FQNNGV. The CDR3 extends over 14 amino acids. Trimming took 6 bases from V and 0 from J, leaving 12 bases between them. This CDR3 is CASSSVQSSYEQYF. Here the CDR3 DNA reads TGTGCCAGCAGTTCAGTGCAAAGCTCCTACGAGCAGTACTTC.

The chain links TRBV7-9 to TRBJ1-4; no reliable D call. The CDR3 consists of 14 residues. Trimming removed 7 bases at V and 3 bases at J, with 12 bases between. Germline V CDR1 and CDR2: SEHNR, FQNEAQ (reference sequence). The CDR3 is CASTSEGANEKLFF. In DNA, the CDR3 is TGTGCCAGCACCTCGGAAGGAGCTAATGAAAAACTGTTTTTT.

Only one count was recorded for this clone. V and J are TRBV5-1 and TRBJ2-5; a possible D gene is TRBD1 (6 bases). Trimming took off 4 bases at V and 5 bases at J, with 15 bases between the two ends. Germline values: CDR1 SGHRS, CDR2 YFSETQ. The CDR3 totals 14 residues. The chain's CDR3 is CASSPLQGKETQYF. DNA of the CDR3: TGCGCCAGCAGCCCATTACAGGGAAAGGAGACCCAGTACTTC.

This chain uses TRBV27 with TRBJ2-7; 8 bases are shared with TRBD1. The CDR3 has 16 residues. V was clipped by 8 bases and J by 5 bases; unmatched bases: 17. In germline, CDR1 is MNHEY, CDR2 SMNVEV (reference sequence). The CDR3 loop reads CASSPSRGPTFDEQYF. The DNA for the CDR3 is TGTGCCAGCTCCCCGTCCAGGGGGCCGACGTTTGACGAGCAGTACTTC.

This clone was observed a handful of times. The J gene is TRBJ2-3, the V gene TRBV11-1; D not resolved. Germline V CDR1 and CDR2: SGHAT, FQDESV (reference sequence). CDR3 length: 14 residues. The V and J ends lost 5 bases and 6 bases respectively, with 15 bases between them. CDR3 residues: CASSLGPSTDTQYF. The CDR3 DNA is TGTGCCAGCAGCCTAGGGCCTTCAACGGATACGCAGTATTTT.

J is TRBJ2-6 and V is TRBV30; the D gene is possibly TRBD2 (6 bases). The CDR3 spans 14 residues. V shed 8 bases and J shed 2 bases, with 13 bases lying between them. Germline V lookup: CDR1 GTSNPN, CDR2 SVGIG (reference sequence). The CDR3 nucleotides read TGTGCCGGGGGTACGGGGGCTGGGGCCAACGTCCTGACTTTC. This translates into CAGGTGAGANVLTF.

The chain recombines TRBV11-3 with TRBJ2-1; 7 bases map to TRBD1. Germline-derived CDR1 and CDR2 are SGHNT and YENEEA. The V segment lost 4 bases and the J segment 1 base; nucleotides outside the gene matches: 13. The CDR3 covers 18 residues. CDR3 amino acids: CASSSTKQGSLSYNEQFF. The CDR3 DNA reads as TGTGCCAGCAGCTCAACTAAACAGGGGTCCTTATCCTACAATGAGCAGTTCTTC.

The chain carries TRBV6-5 and TRBJ2-1, with a weak D call TRBD2 (5 bases). CDR3 length: 15 residues. Germline CDR1 reads MNHEY; CDR2 reads SVGAGI. The V end was cut by 5 bases, the J end by 5 bases, with 16 bases between. CDR3 protein: CASSIDSAVHNEQFF. The CDR3 DNA follows: TGTGCCAGCAGTATAGATTCAGCGGTCCACAATGAGCAGTTCTTC.

The chain combines TRBV4-3 with TRBJ1-2; unclear D gene. Per the germline V gene, CDR1 is LGHNA and CDR2 is YSLEER. The CDR3 consists of 16 residues. The ends were cut back, 0 bases at V and 5 bases at J, with 16 bases in the middle. In DNA form, the CDR3 reads TGCGCCAGCAGCCAAGATCTGAACCGAGGACTGTATGGCTACACCTTC. Protein product: CASSQDLNRGLYGYTF.

The chain couples TRBV30 to TRBJ1-1, with 11 bases lining up with TRBD1. Germline CDR1 GTSNPN, CDR2 SVGIG (reference sequence). Unmatched junction bases numbered 6, after V lost 4 bases and J lost 5 bases. This CDR3 has 14 residues. CDR3 amino acids: CAWNSGTGGTEAFF. For the CDR3, the DNA is TGTGCCTGGAATTCCGGGACAGGGGGAACTGAAGCTTTCTTT.

This chain joins TRBV27 and TRBJ1-1; D is perhaps TRBD1 (6 bases). Trimming took 6 bases from V and 0 from J, leaving 11 bases between them. This CDR3 is 14 amino acids long. In germline, CDR1 is MNHEY, CDR2 SMNVEV (reference sequence). The CDR3: CASSPRTVNTEAFF. The DNA of the CDR3 is TGTGCCAGCAGCCCCCGGACAGTGAACACTGAAGCTTTCTTT.

The genes are TRBV28 and TRBJ2-7; 9 nucleotides agree with TRBD1. J gave up 3 bases and V 6 bases, and 9 bases lay outside the gene matches. Per germline, CDR1 MDHEN and CDR2 SYDVKM. The CDR3 totals 15 residues. This chain's CDR3 is CASRPTGGPNYEQYF. Here the CDR3 DNA reads TGTGCCAGCAGACCTACAGGGGGCCCGAACTACGAGCAGTACTTC.

Points on this clone: An end of the junction differs from the germline gene, which may be a read error. This CDR3 is also generated by other DNA sequences in the sample. The chain combines TRBV18 with TRBJ1-2; TRBD1 agrees at 8 bases. The CDR3 extends over 14 amino acids. Germline CDR1 is KGHSH and CDR2 is LQKENI. The CDR3 region is CASSPGQANYGYTF. The CDR3 DNA reads as TGTGCCAGCTCACCGGGACAGGCTAACTACGGCTACACCTTC.

This clone was picked up one time. CDR3 protein: CASSRQGFPYEQYF. For the CDR3, the DNA is TGTGCCAGCAGCCGACAGGGATTTCCCTACGAGCAGTACTTC. This chain connects TRBV27 to TRBJ2-7; 7 bases are a match to TRBD1. There are 14 residues in the CDR3. Unmatched junction bases numbered 7, after V lost 6 bases and J lost 2 bases. Germline loops: CDR1 MNHEY, CDR2 SMNVEV (reference sequence).

This rearrangement joins TRBV5-1 to TRBJ2-1; D might be TRBD1 (5 bases). Germline loops: CDR1 SGHRS, CDR2 YFSETQ. The CDR3 is 15 residues long. The V end was cut by 3 bases, the J end by 3 bases, with 13 bases between. Here the CDR3 DNA reads TGCGCCAGCAGCTCGGACATTCCCAACTACAATGAGCAGTTCTTC. This codes for CASSSDIPNYNEQFF.

The chain recombines TRBV7-2 with TRBJ2-5; 9 positions agree with TRBD2. The V gene end was trimmed by 7 bases and the J gene end by 5 bases; junction bases not matched to a gene: 8. Germline CDR1 reads SGHTA; CDR2 reads FQGNSA. The CDR3 has 14 amino acids. CDR3: CASTAGGPGETQYF. Here the CDR3 DNA reads TGTGCCAGCACGGCGGGGGGGCCGGGGGAGACCCAGTACTTC.

This clone was seen only once. The V and J genes are TRBV18 and TRBJ1-4; D might be TRBD1 (6 bases). Trimming stripped 4 bases from V and 8 bases from J, with 14 bases between. CDR1 and CDR2 (germline): KGHSH, LQKENI. This CDR3 region has 14 residues. CDR3 bases: TGTGCCAGCTCACTTGTGGGACAAGCCGAAAAACTGTTTTTT. It codes for CASSLVGQAEKLFF.

The V and J genes are TRBV18 and TRBJ2-5; 7 nucleotides line up with TRBD1. The CDR3 extends over 12 amino acids. Germline lookup yields CDR1 KGHSH and CDR2 LQKENI. The J segment lost 11 bases and the V segment lost 0 bases, leaving 3 bases of the junction unmatched. The CDR3 region is CASSPPGTAQYF. CDR3 coding DNA: TGTGCCAGCTCACCACCCGGGACAGCGCAGTACTTC.

In the case of this clone: At one boundary the junction diverges from the germline segment, which might be a read error. The chain employs TRBV7-9 and TRBJ1-2; TRBD1 aligns across 8 bases. Germline-derived CDR1 and CDR2 are SEHNR and FQNEAQ (reference sequence). CDR3 length: 13 residues. In DNA form, the CDR3 reads TGTTCCAGCAGCGCCGGACAGGGCTATGGCTACACCTTC. Residues: CSSSAGQGYGYTF. The full variable domain, in which reference TRBV7-9 and TRBJ1-2 provide the parts outside the CDR3, is DTGVSQNPRHKITKRGQNVTFRCDPISEHNRLYWYRQTLGQGPEFLTYFQNEAQLEKSRLLSDRFSAERPKGSFSTLEIQRTEQGDSAMYLCSSSAGQGYGYTFGSGTRLTVV.